This is a list of T cell receptor beta chains from one sample in a study of T cells after yellow fever vaccination. TCRdb re-called the 5' RACE reads through MiXCR, storing one row per CDR3 protein. The repertoire holds a few hundred thousand distinct CDR3 sequences, with more than 3% as singletons. The sequencing here drew on PBMCs, taken on the day of the yellow fever booster vaccination. Receptors originate from a man between 18 and 29 years old who received the YFV17D yellow fever vaccine. The conserved cysteine and the conserved F or W are not part of the CDR3 here.

V gene	CDR3 protein
TRBV18	ASSPTDQETQY
TRBV6-2/TRBV6-3	ASSYQRTGGVLHSGANVLT
TRBV3-1	ASSPPPRQETQY
TRBV4-1	ASSQGPYTEAF
TRBV12-3/TRBV12-4	ASSSTGAPNTEAF
TRBV7-9	ASSTTGDNSPLH
TRBV5-1	ASSLAWGAYGYT
TRBV7-9	ASSPLGGQDQPQH
TRBV7-2	ASSLLKTYNEQF
TRBV18	ASSQTGGTEAF
TRBV28	ASRTRGLAGGPGNEQF
TRBV11-3	ASSLEGRAAYTQY
TRBV3-1	ASSQGPGPAYGYT
TRBV7-3	ASSSVTGDTQY
TRBV7-2	ASSPYSGGAYNEQF
TRBV5-1	ASSLDRLGNTIY
TRBV2	ASRRDRGNSPLH
TRBV5-1	ASRSDREGSPLH
TRBV5-6	ASSPGGFTDTQY
TRBV7-3	ASSPRQTGELF
TRBV27	ASSWTGGYIGELF
TRBV18	ASSPGQNTGELF
TRBV9	ASSVGPATSGTGELF
TRBV20-1	SAYLAGGPNEQF
TRBV6-5	ASSYSGVDYGYT
TRBV5-1	ASSLETPNTGELF
TRBV6-5	ASSYHLGTGGNNEQF
TRBV4-1	ASSPRLAGGGEQF
TRBV7-2	ASSFWGAYSSPLH
TRBV7-8	ASSWTSVSGNTIY
TRBV7-2	ASSSNSGGSADTQY
TRBV18	ASSPNPAGGGDTQY
TRBV24-1	ATEGGSETQY
TRBV7-8	ASSLDLVGELF
TRBV27	ASSYGQGLGIYGYT
TRBV27	ASSFSQGTYEQY
TRBV3-1	ASSQEGGVGTF
TRBV27	ASSPGTSGRETQY
TRBV7-9	ASSSAGVQETQY
TRBV9	ASSVEAGSGANVLT
TRBV12-3/TRBV12-4	ASSLDRGLITGELF
TRBV20-1	SARTRLGSTMNTEAF
TRBV7-6	ASSTDRGSSYEQY
TRBV27	ASSSYRGVDEKLF
TRBV7-2	ASSARTIPDTQY
TRBV7-7	ASSLLGGGEQY
TRBV5-1	ASSLSRPSYNSPLH
TRBV15	ATSGKPGGPQETQY
TRBV7-9	ASSSGTGVMGARKPHTGELF
TRBV6-6	ASSWTDGTGSPLH
TRBV7-9	ASSPWDRGHTGELF
TRBV3-1	ASSRGGDTEAF
TRBV9	ASSVAPSGANVLT
TRBV3-1	ASSRDYPTDTQY
TRBV29-1	SVVKENQETQY
TRBV5-1	ASSLENGGEQF
TRBV12-3/TRBV12-4	ASSPDSVRVGETQY